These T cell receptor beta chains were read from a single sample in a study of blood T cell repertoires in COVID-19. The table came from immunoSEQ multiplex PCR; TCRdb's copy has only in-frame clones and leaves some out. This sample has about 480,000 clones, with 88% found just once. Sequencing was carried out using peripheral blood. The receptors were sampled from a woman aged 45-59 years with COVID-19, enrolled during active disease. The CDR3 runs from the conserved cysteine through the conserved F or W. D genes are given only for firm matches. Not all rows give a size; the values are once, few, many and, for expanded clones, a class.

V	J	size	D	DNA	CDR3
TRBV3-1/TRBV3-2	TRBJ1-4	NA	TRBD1	TGTGCCAGCAGCCCTACAGGGGTGGGGGAAAAACTGTTTTTT	CASSPTGVGEKLFF
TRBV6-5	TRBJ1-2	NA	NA	TGTGCCAGCTCCGAAAGCAAGACATATGGCTACACCTTC	CASSESKTYGYTF
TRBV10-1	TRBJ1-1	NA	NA	TGCGCCAGCAGTGAGTACGACATTGGGACTGAAGCTTTCTTT	CASSEYDIGTEAFF
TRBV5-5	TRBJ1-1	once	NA	TGTGCCAGCAGTTCCTACAGGGAAGATACTGAAGCTTTCTTT	CASSSYREDTEAFF
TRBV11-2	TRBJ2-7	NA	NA	TGTGCCAGCAGCTTAGGAACAGGGTTCTACGAGCAGTACTTC	CASSLGTGFYEQYF
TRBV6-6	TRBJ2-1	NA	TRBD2	TGTGCCAGCAGTAGGGGACTAGCGGACAATGAGCAGTTCTTC	CASSRGLADNEQFF
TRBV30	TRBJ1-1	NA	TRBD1	TGTGCCTGGGGACGGGGACAGGGGAACACTGAAGCTTTCTTT	CAWGRGQGNTEAFF
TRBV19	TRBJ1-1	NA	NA	TGTGCCAGTAGTCCGGGGGGGTCGATGAACACTGAAGCTTTCTTT	CASSPGGSMNTEAFF
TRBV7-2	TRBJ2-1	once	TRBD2	TGTGCCAGCAGCCCTAGGTCCGCGGGGGTGGACAATGAGCAGTTCTTC	CASSPRSAGVDNEQFF
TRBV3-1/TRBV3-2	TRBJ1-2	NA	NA	TGTGCCAGCAGCCACCTTGGACAGAAAAACTATGGCTACACCTTC	CASSHLGQKNYGYTF
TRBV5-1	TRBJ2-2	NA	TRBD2	TGCGCCAGCAGCTTGGCGACTAGCGGGGGGACCGGGGAGCTGTTTTTT	CASSLATSGGTGELFF
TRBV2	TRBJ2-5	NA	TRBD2	TGTGCCAGCAGGCAGGGACTAGCGGGGGGCTCAGCAAAAGAGACCCAGTACTTC	CASRQGLAGGSAKETQYF
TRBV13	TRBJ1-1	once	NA	TGTGCCAGCAGCCTCCAGGGGATCTCGGACACTGAAGCTTTCTTT	CASSLQGISDTEAFF
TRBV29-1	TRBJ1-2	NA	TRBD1	TGCAGCGTTGGGACAGGGATGGGCTATGGCTACACCTTC	CSVGTGMGYGYTF
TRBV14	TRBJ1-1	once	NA	TGTGCCAGCAGCCAAGGTCAGGGGCGAACTGAAGCTTTCTTT	CASSQGQGRTEAFF
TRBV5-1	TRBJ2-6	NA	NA	TGCGCCAGCAGCTTGTCCTCCGCGGGGCCCGGGGCCAACGTCCTGACTTTC	CASSLSSAGPGANVLTF
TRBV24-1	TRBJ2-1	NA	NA	TGTGCCACCAGTGATAATCGGGACAAAAGTAATGAGCAGTTCTTC	CATSDNRDKSNEQFF